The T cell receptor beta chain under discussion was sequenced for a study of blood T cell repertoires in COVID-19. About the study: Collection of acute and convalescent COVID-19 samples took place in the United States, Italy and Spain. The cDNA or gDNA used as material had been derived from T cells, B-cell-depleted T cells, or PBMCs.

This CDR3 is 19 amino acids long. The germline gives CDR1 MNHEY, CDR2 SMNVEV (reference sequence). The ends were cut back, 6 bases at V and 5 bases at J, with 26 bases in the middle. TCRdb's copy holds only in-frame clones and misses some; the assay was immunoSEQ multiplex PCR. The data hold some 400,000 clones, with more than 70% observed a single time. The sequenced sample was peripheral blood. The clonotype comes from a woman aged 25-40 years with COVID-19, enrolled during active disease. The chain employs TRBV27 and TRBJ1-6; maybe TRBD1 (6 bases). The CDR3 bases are TGTGCCAGCAGCCCGACGGGACACCTTACCCGGGGCCATAATTCACCCCTCCACTTT. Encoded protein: CASSPTGHLTRGHNSPLHF.